This T cell receptor beta chain is drawn from a study of spatial heterogeneity in lung cancer. Study results and caveats: Expanded alpha and beta TCR counts within tumors tracked tumor mutation counts.

The CDR3 has 15 amino acids. Trimming removed 6 bases from V and 5 bases from J, with 17 bases in between. Germline V gene data show CDR1 as MNHNS and CDR2 as SASEGT. This clonotype ranks as medium-sized. As yet, its antigen is unknown. Time point described: sample taken at primary tumor resection. TCRdb processed the 5' RACE reads anew with MiXCR; each CDR3 protein has one entry. Here the sample spans roughly 5,300 distinct CDR3 sequences, about 8.4% being singletons. The sample here was lung tumor tissue, taken at surgery. This TCR came from a female donor with early-stage non-small cell lung cancer. The V call is TRBV6-1, the J call TRBJ1-5; no definite D call. The CDR3 DNA follows: TGTGCCAGCAGCTACATTGGGGTGGTTGATCAGCCCCAGCATTTT. Its translation: CASSYIGVVDQPQHF.